This TCR beta chain was observed in a study of T cell responses to AZD1222 COVID-19 vaccine. The study, taken as a whole, reports: With two AZD1222 doses given, Spike-specific TCR breadth and depth both rose. The donors showed a predominance of white British ancestry and of females, with possible underestimation of clonal diversity. Spike was spanned by vaccine-associated CD4 TCRs, which were dominant at 160-218 and 743-854.

Clones were read by immunoSEQ multiplex PCR, and TCRdb kept only the in-frame ones, dropping some. Altogether 120,000 or so clones are present, approximately 90% being singletons, with the ten largest covering around 6.9%. With respect to this clone: Its antigen is unknown.

Germline CDR1 and CDR2: SEHNR and FQNEAQ (reference sequence). V was clipped by 3 bases and J by 6 bases; unmatched bases: 4. The CDR3 extends over 14 amino acids. This receptor was obtained from an adult in good health. The chain couples TRBV7-9 to TRBJ2-2; TRBD1 agrees at 7 bases. Sequenced here: peripheral blood, sampled on day 0 of AZD1222 vaccination. CDR3 DNA sequence: TGTGCCAGCAGCTTTTTACAGGGGCCCGGGGAGCTGTTTTTT. It codes for CASSFLQGPGELFF.